The clone carrying this T cell receptor beta chain was seen only a few times. Libraries were prepared by immunoSEQ multiplex PCR; TCRdb keeps only in-frame clonotypes and omits some of them. The data contain 200,000 to 250,000 clones, less than 90% of them singletons. This entry is derived from a study of blood T cell repertoires in COVID-19. This receptor was obtained from a man aged 40-49 years with active or convalescent COVID-19. The sequencing sample was made of peripheral blood.

CDR3 protein: CASSRGEGRGAFF. CDR3 sequence (DNA): TGTGCCAGCAGCCGCGGAGAGGGTCGAGGCGCTTTCTTT. The chain combines TRBV5-4 with TRBJ1-1; D is uncertain. Trimming removed 4 bases from V and 11 bases from J, with 18 bases in between. Germline assignment: CDR1 SGHNT and CDR2 YYREEE (reference sequence). This CDR3 is built from 13 residues. Complete variable domain (other parts from reference TRBV5-4 and TRBJ1-1): ETGVTQSPTHLIKTRGQQVTLRCSSQSGHNTVSWYQQALGQGPQFIFQYYREEENGRGNFPPRFSGLQFPNYSSELNVNALELDDSALYLCASSRGEGRGAFFGQGTRLTVV.